These 26 T cell receptor beta chains came from one sample sequenced in a study of blood T cell repertoires in COVID-19. The data were produced by immunoSEQ multiplex PCR, yet TCRdb's version contains in-frame clones alone and is incomplete. The sample includes some 250,000 clones, approximately 78% of them seen just once. Sequences were obtained from peripheral blood. These receptors all come from a woman aged 55-69 years with active or convalescent COVID-19.

Note on this clone: Other DNA sequences in this specimen translate into the identical CDR3. This chain uses TRBV30 with TRBJ1-5; TRBD1 is a possible D gene (5 bases). The germline V and J ends were trimmed by 1 base and 4 bases, with 8 bases remaining between them. Looked up from germline, CDR1 is GTSNPN and CDR2 is SVGIG (reference sequence). This CDR3 is 13 amino acids long. The CDR3 is CAWSGGGNQPQHF. In nucleotides, the CDR3 is TGTGCCTGGAGTGGGGGGGGTAATCAGCCCCAGCATTTT.

This clone occurred a few times. The chain is built from TRBV19 and TRBJ1-1; 8 bases map to TRBD1. The germline CDR1 and CDR2 sequences are LNHDA and SQIVND (reference sequence). The CDR3 is 15 residues long. J lost 6 bases, V lost 6 bases, and 12 bases had no gene match. The CDR3, as DNA: TGTGCCAGTAGGGTAGACAGGGGACCCTGGTCTGAAGCTTTCTTT. It translates to CASRVDRGPWSEAFF.

This clone was found once. V and J are TRBV5-1 and TRBJ2-5; 16 nucleotides line up with TRBD2. The CDR3 totals 18 residues. V shed 4 bases and J 5 bases; nucleotides not matched to a gene: 11. Germline assignment: CDR1 SGHRS and CDR2 YFSETQ. CDR3 sequence: CASSPGLAGGASWETQYF. The CDR3 DNA is TGCGCCAGCAGCCCGGGACTAGCGGGGGGGGCAAGCTGGGAGACCCAGTACTTC.

The CDR3 protein is CASSHLPGGGGGRTGELFF. DNA for the CDR3: TGTGCCAGCAGCCACCTCCCGGGTGGCGGGGGTGGTCGTACCGGGGAGCTGTTTTTT. The gene calls are TRBV3-1 (or the pseudogene TRBV3-2) and TRBJ2-2; 7 bases map to TRBD2. The CDR3 is 19 residues long. V was clipped by 3 bases and J by 5 bases; unmatched bases: 18. Looked up from germline, CDR1 is LGHDT and CDR2 is YNNKEL (reference sequence).

This clone was observed once. The chain uses TRBV19 and TRBJ1-4, with TRBD1 identical over 7 bases. This CDR3 has 15 amino acids. Unmatched junction bases numbered 8, after V lost 6 bases and J lost 4 bases. Germline lookup yields CDR1 LNHDA and CDR2 SQIVND (reference sequence). Here the CDR3 reads CASRPTGSLNEKLFF. Written as DNA, the CDR3 is TGTGCCAGTAGGCCGACAGGGTCCCTTAATGAAAAACTGTTTTTT.

The chain couples TRBV6-4 to TRBJ2-2; weak D call: TRBD2 (5 bases). V was cut by 7 bases and J by 6 bases, with 12 bases left in between. Germline CDR1 is MRHNA and CDR2 is SNTAGT. This CDR3 contains 13 residues. CDR3 DNA: TGTGCCAGCATTAGCGCGGTCGCCGGGGAGCTGTTTTTT. This gives the protein CASISAVAGELFF.

This sequence joins TRBV27 and TRBJ1-6; TRBD1 is a possible D gene (6 bases). V was clipped by 5 bases and J by 8 bases, with 16 bases between them. CDR3 length equals 15 residues. CDR1 and CDR2 (germline): MNHEY, SMNVEV (reference sequence). The CDR3 DNA follows: TGTGCCAGCAGTCCGTACAGGGAGAGGGATTCACCCCTCCACTTT. Its translation: CASSPYRERDSPLHF.

The J gene is TRBJ1-6, the V gene TRBV18; D is undetermined. Germline CDR1 is KGHSH and CDR2 is LQKENI. V was cut by 3 bases and J by 5 bases, with 11 bases left in between. CDR3 length: 15 amino acids. In DNA, the CDR3 is TGTGCCAGCTCACCCAGCCGTCGGGATAATTCACCCCTCCACTTT. Translation gives CASSPSRRDNSPLHF.

The chain is built from TRBV3-1 (or the pseudogene TRBV3-2) and TRBJ1-2, with D unclear. The CDR3 covers 15 residues. With 1 base removed from V and 7 bases from J, the gap between germline ends came to 16 bases. The V gene's germline CDR1 is LGHDT and CDR2 YNNKEL (reference sequence). This chain's CDR3 is CASSQVSGLNLGYTF. DNA of the CDR3: TGTGCCAGCAGCCAAGTCTCCGGACTAAATCTTGGCTACACCTTC.

The chain recombines TRBV10-2 with TRBJ2-3; D may be TRBD2 (5 bases). V was cut by 2 bases and J by 0 bases, with 18 bases left in between. The germline V gene encodes CDR1 WSHSY and CDR2 SAAADI. This CDR3 comprises 18 residues. CDR3 loop: CASSEGGLLSSSTDTQYF. The DNA of the CDR3 is TGCGCCAGCAGTGAGGGCGGACTCCTTTCGTCTAGCACAGATACGCAGTATTTT.

Comment on this clone: The same CDR3 can be traced to other DNA sequences in this sample. The V call is TRBV7-6, the J call TRBJ1-3; unclear D gene. Trimming removed 2 bases at V and 4 bases at J, with 9 bases between. Germline V lookup: CDR1 SGHVS, CDR2 FNYEAQ. The CDR3 consists of 14 residues. The DNA of the CDR3 is TGTGCCAGCAGCTTACCGGGTGGAGGAAACACCATATATTTT. Its translation is CASSLPGGGNTIYF.

V gene TRBV7-9 combines with J gene TRBJ1-5, with TRBD1 as a possible D gene (6 bases). The V and J ends lost 1 base and 2 bases respectively, with 15 bases between them. Germline CDR1 reads SEHNR; CDR2 reads FQNEAQ (reference sequence). The CDR3 consists of 17 residues. Written as DNA, the CDR3 is TGTGCCAGCAGCTTAGAACGCGGGGGCGAGGGCAATCAGCCCCAGCATTTT. Its translation is CASSLERGGEGNQPQHF.

The V gene is TRBV30, the J gene TRBJ1-4; D perhaps matches TRBD1 (5 bases). The CDR3 loop spans 13 amino acids. Looked up from germline, CDR1 is GTSNPN and CDR2 is SVGIG (reference sequence). V shed 5 bases and J shed 8 bases, with 15 bases lying between them. The CDR3 spells CAWGQSPREKLFF. CDR3 DNA sequence: TGTGCCTGGGGACAAAGCCCTCGGGAAAAACTGTTTTTT.

Points on this clone: The sample has other DNA sequences that encode this CDR3 too. This chain links TRBV27 with TRBJ1-5, with no clear D. Germline V gene lookup returns CDR1 MNHEY and CDR2 SMNVEV (reference sequence). The CDR3 is made up of 13 amino acids. Trimming removed 0 bases at V and 5 bases at J, with 5 bases between. Here the CDR3 DNA reads TGTGCCAGCAGTTTATCGAGGGATCAGCCCCAGCATTTT. Its protein product is CASSLSRDQPQHF.

Only one count was recorded for this clone. This sequence joins TRBV12-3 or TRBV12-4 and TRBJ1-2; weak D call: TRBD1 (5 bases). CDR3 size: 13 residues. V was trimmed by 5 bases and J by 6 bases, leaving 13 bases between them. CDR3 in DNA: TGTGCCAGCAGTCCTCCTCAGGGTAATGGCTACACCTTC. Protein product: CASSPPQGNGYTF.

CDR3 in DNA: TGTGCCAGCAGCTTTGCGGACAGGGGGATCTCTGGGGCCAACGTCCTGACTTTC. It specifies CASSFADRGISGANVLTF. The chain combines TRBV7-9 with TRBJ2-6; 10 nucleotides agree with TRBD1. The V gene end was trimmed by 3 bases and the J gene end by 0 bases; junction bases not matched to a gene: 5. The CDR3 is 18 amino acids. Germline CDR1 reads SEHNR; CDR2 reads FQNEAQ (reference sequence).

About this clone: Germline and junction disagree at one end, which may indicate a read error. The chain recombines TRBV5-1 with TRBJ2-3, with 7 bases fitting TRBD2. Germline assignment: CDR1 SGHRS and CDR2 YFSETQ. This CDR3 is 14 amino acids long. Here the CDR3 reads CASGLSSGADTQYF. The CDR3 DNA reads TGCGCCAGCGGCTTGTCGAGCGGGGCGGATACGCAGTATTTT.

Only one count was recorded for this clone. The V call is TRBV30, the J call TRBJ2-7, with D tentatively TRBD2 (6 bases). Germline loops: CDR1 GTSNPN, CDR2 SVGIG (reference sequence). The CDR3 is made up of 13 amino acids. Between the trimmed V and J ends, which lost 3 bases and 2 bases, there was a span of 11 bases. The CDR3 is CAWSRLDPYEQYF. CDR3 coding DNA: TGTGCCTGGAGCCGACTAGACCCCTACGAGCAGTACTTC.

The chain carries TRBV3-1 (or the pseudogene TRBV3-2) and TRBJ2-5, with a tentative D call TRBD1 (5 bases). Per the germline V gene, CDR1 is LGHDT and CDR2 is YNNKEL (reference sequence). The length of the CDR3 is 11 residues. The V end lost 5 bases, the J end lost 5 bases, and 6 bases lay between the germline ends. The CDR3, as DNA: TGTGCCAGCAGCGCAGGGGAGACCCAGTACTTC. This gives the protein CASSAGETQYF.

The chain carries TRBV18 and TRBJ2-5; TRBD1 matches 7 bases. V was clipped by 3 bases and J by 2 bases; unmatched bases: 6. The CDR3 runs 15 residues. Germline CDR1 KGHSH, CDR2 LQKENI. The CDR3 nucleotides are TGTGCCAGCTCACCTAGGGGGCTGACTCAAGAGACCCAGTACTTC. Translation gives CASSPRGLTQETQYF.

Ten or more counts support this clone. Other DNA sequences from this sample encode an identical CDR3 as well. The chain joins TRBV15 to TRBJ1-4, with 8 bases that match TRBD1. With 1 base clipped from V and 5 bases from J, the junction kept 0 bases outside the gene matches. CDR3 length: 14 residues. Per germline, CDR1 LNHNV and CDR2 YYDKDF (reference sequence). In DNA form, the CDR3 reads TGTGCCACCAGCAGAGGACAGGGGAATGAAAAACTGTTTTTT. This gives the protein CATSRGQGNEKLFF.

This chain uses TRBV2 with TRBJ1-5; 8 nucleotides agree with TRBD1. CDR3 length equals 15 residues. J lost 4 bases, V lost 6 bases, and 8 bases had no gene match. Germline CDR1 is SNHLY and CDR2 is FYNNEI. CDR3: CASRNPGGANQPQHF. The DNA for the CDR3 is TGTGCCAGCAGAAACCCAGGGGGCGCGAATCAGCCCCAGCATTTT.

This clone was observed once. The CDR3 loop reads CASRPRTSGGAGTQYF. The CDR3 DNA sequence: TGTGCCAGCAGACCGAGGACTAGCGGGGGCGCCGGGACCCAGTACTTC. This rearrangement joins TRBV7-9 to TRBJ2-5; TRBD2 matches at 13 bases. J lost 7 bases, V lost 6 bases, and 11 bases had no gene match. The CDR3 has 16 residues. Germline V gene sequence: CDR1 SEHNR, CDR2 FQNEAQ (reference sequence). The full variable domain, in which reference TRBV7-9 and TRBJ2-5 provide the parts outside the CDR3, is DTGVSQNPRHKITKRGQNVTFRCDPISEHNRLYWYRQTLGQGPEFLTYFQNEAQLEKSRLLSDRFSAERPKGSFSTLEIQRTEQGDSAMYLCASRPRTSGGAGTQYFGPGTRLLVL.

The V and J genes are TRBV4-1 and TRBJ2-7; tentative D call: TRBD1 (5 bases). The CDR3 length is 15 residues. V was clipped by 1 base and J by 6 bases, with 16 bases between them. Germline V gene data show CDR1 as MGHRA and CDR2 as YSYEKL. As DNA, the CDR3 is TGCGCCAGCAGCCAAGCCTCGGACGGACATAGCGAGCAGTACTTC. Its protein product is CASSQASDGHSEQYF.

Turning to this clone: A read error may produce the germline difference seen at one junction end. The CDR3 nucleotides read TGTGCCAGTAGTCGGGTAGGCCCACGACGATTT. This gives the protein CASSRVGPRRF. The rearrangement uses TRBV19 and TRBJ2-3; D uncertain. Germline CDR1 LNHDA, CDR2 SQIVND (reference sequence). This CDR3 comprises 11 residues.

CDR3 loop: CASSPAGVSPLHF. CDR3 bases: TGTGCCAGCAGCCCCGCCGGGGTTTCACCCCTCCACTTT. The chain joins TRBV7-8 to TRBJ1-6; D unclear. Germline V CDR1 and CDR2: SGHVS, FQNEAQ. V was trimmed by 5 bases and J by 9 bases, leaving 11 bases between them. This CDR3 region has 13 residues. Drawing the rest from reference TRBV7-8 and TRBJ1-6, the complete variable domain is GAGVSQSPRYKVAKRGQDVALRCDPISGHVSLFWYQQALGQGPEFLTYFQNEAQLDKSGLPSDRFFAERPEGSVSTLKIQRTQQEDSAVYLCASSPAGVSPLHFGNGTRLTVT.